These T cell receptor beta chains were read from a single sample in a study of OX40 agonist ivuxolimab in advanced cancers. Assay used: immunoSEQ multiplex PCR; TCRdb lists only in-frame clones, some missing. The sample lists 65,000 to 100,000 clones; around 84% were seen once. Sequences were derived from CD4+ or CD8+ T cells sorted from blood, sampled in a trial of the OX40 agonist ivuxolimab. The source of these receptors is an adult with an advanced solid tumor such as melanoma, head and neck, liver or kidney cancer. The CDR3 runs from the conserved cysteine through the conserved F or W. Each record gives: V gene, D gene, clone size, J gene, CDR3 protein, CDR3 DNA. A D gene is named only where the DNA matches it firmly. A row's size may be missing; if present it is once, few, many or a size class.

V: TRBV15; D: NA; size: once; J: TRBJ2-1; CDR3: CATKGLPIVNEQFF; DNA: TGTGCCACCAAGGGGTTACCGATTGTTAATGAGCAGTTCTTC
V: TRBV5-5; D: NA; size: medium-sized; J: TRBJ1-1; CDR3: CASSGPGLEAFF; DNA: TGTGCCAGCAGCGGACCCGGCCTTGAAGCTTTCTTT
V: TRBV9; D: TRBD2; size: NA; J: TRBJ2-2; CDR3: CASSGGLAGNTGELFF; DNA: TGTGCCAGCAGCGGCGGACTAGCGGGGAACACCGGGGAGCTGTTTTTT
V: TRBV11-2; D: TRBD2; size: NA; J: TRBJ2-1; CDR3: CASSFSGGAPNEQFF; DNA: TGTGCCAGCAGCTTTAGCGGGGGGGCCCCCAATGAGCAGTTCTTC
V: TRBV5-1; D: NA; size: NA; J: TRBJ2-3; CDR3: CASSLGQGSNTDTQYF; DNA: TGCGCCAGCAGCTTGGGGCAGGGTAGTAACACAGATACGCAGTATTTT
V: TRBV28; D: NA; size: NA; J: TRBJ2-5; CDR3: CASTPGPRETQYF; DNA: TGTGCCAGCACTCCAGGCCCCCGAGAGACCCAGTACTTC
V: TRBV19; D: TRBD1; size: NA; J: TRBJ1-5; CDR3: CASSIRTGQGNQPQHF; DNA: TGTGCCAGTAGTATACGGACAGGGCAAGGGAATCAGCCCCAGCATTTT
V: TRBV7-2; D: TRBD2; size: NA; J: TRBJ2-2; CDR3: CASSWQGLVAGELFF; DNA: TGTGCCAGCAGCTGGCAGGGACTAGTAGCCGGGGAGCTGTTTTTT
V: TRBV11-2; D: NA; size: NA; J: TRBJ1-3; CDR3: CASSLDPRPGASSGNTIYF; DNA: TGTGCCAGCAGCTTAGACCCAAGGCCGGGGGCCTCCTCTGGAAACACCATATATTTT
V: TRBV30; D: TRBD1; size: NA; J: TRBJ2-7; CDR3: CASGQGASYEQYF; DNA: TGTGCCTCCGGACAGGGGGCCTCCTACGAGCAGTACTTC
V: TRBV7-9; D: NA; size: NA; J: TRBJ2-3; CDR3: CASSLALAPLTDTQYF; DNA: TGTGCCAGCAGCTTAGCACTAGCCCCGCTCACAGATACGCAGTATTTT
V: TRBV28; D: TRBD2; size: NA; J: TRBJ2-3; CDR3: CASQRLAEITDTQYF; DNA: TGTGCCAGCCAAAGACTAGCGGAGATTACAGATACGCAGTATTTT
V: TRBV6-5; D: NA; size: NA; J: TRBJ1-1; CDR3: CATTAVNTEAFF; DNA: TGTGCCACCACGGCTGTGAACACTGAAGCTTTCTTT
V: TRBV27; D: NA; size: NA; J: TRBJ2-3; CDR3: CASSLGALGADTQYF; DNA: TGTGCCAGCAGTTTAGGGGCCTTAGGAGCAGATACGCAGTATTTT
V: TRBV5-6; D: NA; size: few; J: TRBJ2-6; CDR3: CASSPATGAGANVLTF; DNA: TGTGCCAGCAGCCCGGCAACGGGCGCTGGGGCCAACGTCCTGACTTTC
V: TRBV28; D: TRBD1; size: NA; J: TRBJ2-7; CDR3: CASSHRQGTYEQYF; DNA: TGTGCCAGCAGTCACAGACAGGGAACCTACGAGCAGTACTTC
V: TRBV4-1; D: NA; size: NA; J: TRBJ2-7; CDR3: CASSQNSGSYEQYF; DNA: TGCGCCAGCAGCCAAAATAGCGGTTCCTACGAGCAGTACTTC
V: TRBV18; D: TRBD1; size: NA; J: TRBJ1-6; CDR3: CASSRAWTGDSPLHF; DNA: TGTGCCAGCTCACGAGCTTGGACAGGGGACTCACCCCTCCACTTT
V: TRBV28; D: NA; size: NA; J: TRBJ2-3; CDR3: CASSYRDRTDTQYF; DNA: TGTGCCAGCAGTTACCGGGACCGCACAGATACGCAGTATTTT
V: TRBV25-1; D: NA; size: once; J: TRBJ1-2; CDR3: CASSDSLYYGYTF; DNA: TGTGCCAGCAGTGACAGTCTTTACTATGGCTACACCTTC
V: TRBV4-1; D: NA; size: few; J: TRBJ1-5; CDR3: CASSPQGPQPQHF; DNA: TGCGCCAGCAGCCCCCAGGGCCCTCAGCCCCAGCATTTT
V: TRBV6-5; D: NA; size: NA; J: TRBJ1-6; CDR3: CASSYSERSPLHF; DNA: TGTGCCAGCAGTTACAGTGAGCGTTCACCCCTCCACTTT
V: TRBV27; D: TRBD1; size: NA; J: TRBJ2-7; CDR3: CASKVSGQAYEQYF; DNA: TGTGCCAGCAAGGTGTCGGGACAGGCATACGAGCAGTACTTC
V: TRBV13; D: TRBD2; size: NA; J: TRBJ2-7; CDR3: CASSPTGLAGVYEQYF; DNA: TGTGCCAGCAGCCCAACCGGACTAGCGGGAGTATACGAGCAGTACTTC
V: TRBV7-2; D: TRBD1; size: NA; J: TRBJ2-7; CDR3: CASSSGTVYEQYF; DNA: TGTGCCAGCAGCTCGGGGACAGTCTACGAGCAGTACTTC
V: TRBV28; D: NA; size: NA; J: TRBJ2-1; CDR3: CASSLAGKHNEQFF; DNA: TGTGCCAGCAGTCTGGCCGGGAAGCACAATGAGCAGTTCTTC
V: TRBV7-2; D: NA; size: NA; J: TRBJ2-6; CDR3: CASSWIIQGTGANVLTF; DNA: TGTGCCAGCAGCTGGATTATCCAGGGCACTGGGGCCAACGTCCTGACTTTC
V: TRBV19; D: NA; size: NA; J: TRBJ2-7; CDR3: CASSIGVPYEQYF; DNA: TGTGCCAGTAGTATCGGGGTCCCCTACGAGCAGTACTTC
V: TRBV6-5; D: NA; size: NA; J: TRBJ2-7; CDR3: CASSGDLTSYEQYF; DNA: TGTGCCAGCAGTGGGGACTTAACATCCTACGAGCAGTACTTC
V: TRBV5-1; D: TRBD2; size: NA; J: TRBJ2-7; CDR3: CASSPRTSGSYEQYF; DNA: TGCGCCAGCAGCCCTAGGACTAGCGGGAGCTACGAGCAGTACTTC
V: TRBV6-5; D: NA; size: NA; J: TRBJ2-1; CDR3: CASSYSDSHNEQFF; DNA: TGTGCCAGCAGTTACTCAGACAGCCACAATGAGCAGTTCTTC
V: TRBV5-1; D: NA; size: NA; J: TRBJ2-2; CDR3: CASSPGPGELFF; DNA: TGCGCCAGCAGCCCCGGGCCCGGGGAGCTGTTTTTT
V: TRBV4-2; D: NA; size: NA; J: TRBJ2-1; CDR3: CASSHRGAQVNEQFF; DNA: TGTGCCAGCAGCCATAGGGGGGCCCAGGTCAATGAGCAGTTCTTC
V: TRBV18; D: NA; size: NA; J: TRBJ1-1; CDR3: CASSPPFRGVRDTEAFF; DNA: TGTGCCAGCTCACCACCGTTCAGGGGCGTAAGGGACACTGAAGCTTTCTTT
V: TRBV30; D: NA; size: NA; J: TRBJ1-1; CDR3: CAWSGQVTEAFF; DNA: TGTGCCTGGAGCGGGCAAGTCACTGAAGCTTTCTTT
V: TRBV25-1; D: TRBD1; size: NA; J: TRBJ2-7; CDR3: CASRSTGTGYEQYF; DNA: TGTGCCAGCAGGAGTACCGGGACAGGCTACGAGCAGTACTTC
V: TRBV4-1; D: NA; size: few; J: TRBJ2-1; CDR3: CASSQAGEQFF; DNA: TGCGCCAGCAGCCAAGCAGGAGAGCAGTTCTTC
V: TRBV19; D: TRBD2; size: NA; J: TRBJ2-7; CDR3: CASSMGLAGAPYEQYF; DNA: TGTGCCAGTAGTATGGGGCTAGCGGGAGCTCCCTACGAGCAGTACTTC
V: TRBV2; D: TRBD1; size: medium-sized; J: TRBJ1-1; CDR3: CASSYQPGQGFTEAFF; DNA: TGTGCCAGCAGTTATCAACCGGGACAGGGGTTCACTGAAGCTTTCTTT
V: TRBV7-9; D: NA; size: NA; J: TRBJ1-5; CDR3: CASSLSTPSWAQPQHF; DNA: TGTGCCAGCAGCTTAAGTACCCCGTCCTGGGCTCAGCCCCAGCATTTT
V: TRBV28; D: TRBD1; size: NA; J: TRBJ2-7; CDR3: CASSFGTVNYEQYF; DNA: TGTGCCAGCAGTTTTGGGACAGTTAACTACGAGCAGTACTTC
V: TRBV7-9; D: NA; size: NA; J: TRBJ1-2; CDR3: CASSFYRAYGYTF; DNA: TGTGCCAGCAGTTTTTACAGGGCCTATGGCTACACCTTC
V: TRBV7-9; D: NA; size: NA; J: TRBJ1-4; CDR3: CASSLAQGGEKLFF; DNA: TGTGCCAGCAGCTTAGCACAGGGAGGTGAAAAACTGTTTTTT
V: TRBV11-2; D: TRBD1; size: NA; J: TRBJ1-2; CDR3: CASSGSRDSGAYGYTF; DNA: TGTGCCAGCAGCGGGTCCCGGGACAGCGGAGCCTATGGCTACACCTTC
V: TRBV19; D: TRBD1; size: NA; J: TRBJ1-1; CDR3: CASSIRTQGARVTEAFF; DNA: TGTGCCAGTAGTATAAGAACACAGGGGGCGAGGGTCACTGAAGCTTTCTTT
V: TRBV19; D: NA; size: NA; J: TRBJ1-4; CDR3: CASSKGMTARDEKLFF; DNA: TGTGCCAGTAGTAAGGGGATGACTGCGAGGGATGAAAAACTGTTTTTT
V: TRBV7-9; D: NA; size: NA; J: TRBJ2-3; CDR3: CASSSVSDTQYF; DNA: TGTGCCAGCAGCTCGGTCTCGGATACGCAGTATTTT
V: TRBV5-1; D: NA; size: NA; J: TRBJ2-1; CDR3: CASSPGRASYNEQFF; DNA: TGCGCCAGCAGCCCCGGACGGGCTTCCTACAATGAGCAGTTCTTC
V: TRBV18; D: NA; size: NA; J: TRBJ1-1; CDR3: CASSTAGWTEAFF; DNA: TGTGCCAGCTCTACCGCAGGGTGGACTGAAGCTTTCTTT
V: TRBV10-1; D: TRBD1; size: NA; J: TRBJ1-4; CDR3: CASSEPRRGGNEKLFF; DNA: TGCGCCAGCAGTGAGCCCCGCAGGGGGGGGAATGAAAAACTGTTTTTT
V: TRBV18; D: NA; size: NA; J: TRBJ1-2; CDR3: CASSPQFGGHGYTF; DNA: TGTGCCAGCTCACCACAGTTCGGGGGCCATGGCTACACCTTC